These 20 T cell receptor beta chains originate from one sample sequenced in a study of brain T cells in children with intractable seizures (dated by TCRdb to about 2021). This specimen's time point label, per the study, means: resected brain tissue, or blood drawn just prior to surgery. Receptor libraries were prepared by the immunoSEQ multiplex PCR assay. The table was pulled from immuneACCESS by TCRdb, which kept in-frame rearrangements only. Such tables lose some clones; where checked, under half of the loss comes from unresolved V genes, and the rest has no known cause. A total of tens of thousands of clones appear in this sample, roughly 92% of them only once. The ten largest clones add up to 6.4% of the sample. Sequenced material: peripheral blood, taken at surgery. The receptor set was obtained from a boy between 5 and 17 years old with focal cortical dysplasia and intractable seizures.

This clone was seen once. The chain has TRBV23-1 and TRBJ2-1, with D perhaps matching TRBD1 (6 bases). TRBV23-1 is marked as an open reading frame, function uncertain. The CDR3 is 12 residues long. The CDR3 bases are TGCGCGTACAGGGAAGGGGACAATGAGCAGTTCTTC. As protein: CAYREGDNEQFF.

This clone showed up just a few times. This rearrangement joins TRBV7-9 to TRBJ1-1; no firm D call. CDR3 length: 14 residues. Trimming shortened V by 3 bases and J by 3 bases, and 11 bases separated the two germline ends. Germline-derived CDR1 and CDR2 are SEHNR and FQNEAQ (reference sequence). The CDR3: CASSFGSWDTEAFF. CDR3 nucleotide sequence: TGTGCCAGCAGCTTCGGATCTTGGGACACTGAAGCTTTCTTT.

The V gene is TRBV12-3 or TRBV12-4, the J gene TRBJ2-1, with 8 bases lining up with TRBD1. The CDR3 is 13 residues long. The ends lost 1 base at V and 14 bases at J; junction bases unmatched: 7. The CDR3 here is CASSLGQGRDEFF. The CDR3 nucleotides read TGTGCCAGCAGTTTAGGACAGGGGCGTGATGAGTTCTTC.

The chain recombines TRBV3-1 (or the pseudogene TRBV3-2) with TRBJ1-4; D unclear. Trimming shortened V by 8 bases and J by 8 bases, and 12 bases separated the two germline ends. CDR3 length: 12 residues. Germline V CDR1 and CDR2: LGHDT, YNNKEL (reference sequence). The CDR3 loop reads CASATHTEKLFF. For the CDR3, the DNA is TGTGCCAGCGCCACCCATACGGAAAAACTGTTTTTT.

The chain couples TRBV19 to TRBJ1-1; weak D call: TRBD1 (5 bases). Trimming cost V 4 bases and J 4 bases, with 13 bases left between them. The CDR3 totals 14 residues. Germline V lookup: CDR1 LNHDA, CDR2 SQIVND (reference sequence). CDR3 in amino acids: CASSKYRDVTEAFF. The CDR3 DNA sequence: TGTGCCAGTAGTAAGTACCGGGACGTCACTGAAGCTTTCTTT.

This clone was observed a handful of times. The V gene is TRBV6-4, the J gene TRBJ1-6; D not certain. CDR1 is MRHNA, CDR2 SNTAGT, per germline. V gave up 0 bases and J gave up 7 bases, with 4 bases separating them. The CDR3 totals 13 residues. The DNA of the CDR3 is TGTGCCAGCAGTGACTCAGGGAATTCACCCCTCCACTTT. Translation gives CASSDSGNSPLHF.

The chain employs TRBV6-5 and TRBJ1-1; D possibly corresponds to TRBD1 (5 bases). This CDR3 comprises 13 residues. CDR1 and CDR2 from the germline V gene are MNHEY and SVGAGI. V was trimmed by 6 bases and J by 3 bases, leaving 11 bases between them. The DNA for the CDR3 is TGTGCCAGCAGCCCCAGAGGGGACACTGAAGCTTTCTTT. Residues: CASSPRGDTEAFF.

This rearrangement joins TRBV2 to TRBJ1-4; 10 nucleotides line up with TRBD1. The CDR3 is 14 amino acids. Losses at the gene ends were 9 bases for V and 8 bases for J; bases not matched to a gene: 9. The germline V gene has CDR1 SNHLY and CDR2 FYNNEI. This CDR3 is CASRPGTGVEKLFF. DNA of the CDR3: TGTGCCAGTCGCCCCGGGACAGGGGTAGAAAAACTGTTTTTT.

The CDR3 loop is CASSLLQGSTDTQYF. CDR3 bases: TGTGCCAGCAGTTTACTTCAGGGCAGCACAGATACGCAGTATTTT. This chain uses TRBV28 with TRBJ2-3; possible D gene TRBD1, 5 bases. The CDR3 sequence is 15 residues long. The germline V gene has CDR1 MDHEN and CDR2 SYDVKM. Deletions cut 2 bases from V and 0 bases from J, with 9 bases between.

V is TRBV4-1 and J is TRBJ1-3; D perhaps matches TRBD1 (5 bases). V lost 1 base and J 4 bases, leaving 20 bases between the germline ends. The V gene's germline CDR1 is MGHRA and CDR2 YSYEKL. The CDR3 is made up of 18 amino acids. The CDR3 reads CASSQGVLGFRAGNTIYF. The CDR3 DNA sequence: TGCGCCAGCAGCCAAGGCGTTCTCGGCTTCAGGGCAGGAAACACCATATATTTT.

The chain has TRBV5-8 and TRBJ2-1; 7 bases agree with TRBD2. The V gene end was trimmed by 0 bases and the J gene end by 0 bases; junction bases not matched to a gene: 9. This CDR3 has 18 amino acids. Germline V gene data show CDR1 as SGHTS and CDR2 as YDEGEE. The CDR3 sequence is CASSLGGGSGSSYNEQFF. The CDR3 region has the DNA TGTGCCAGCAGCTTGGGGGGGGGAAGCGGTAGCTCCTACAATGAGCAGTTCTTC.

This sequence joins TRBV28 and TRBJ1-5; TRBD1 aligns across 10 bases. The germline V gene has CDR1 MDHEN and CDR2 SYDVKM. This CDR3 has 15 residues. Trimming at V came to 4 bases and at J to 4 bases, leaving 4 bases not matched to a gene. CDR3: CASSSGGQGNQPQHF. For the CDR3, the DNA is TGTGCCAGCAGTTCCGGGGGACAGGGGAATCAGCCCCAGCATTTT. The variable domain in full, with the rest retrieved from reference TRBV28 and TRBJ1-5, is DVKVTQSSRYLVKRTGEKVFLECVQDMDHENMFWYRQDPGLGLRLIYFSYDVKMKEKGDIPEGYSVSREKKERFSLILESASTNQTSMYLCASSSGGQGNQPQHFGDGTRLSIL.

The V and J genes are TRBV27 and TRBJ2-1; 7 positions agree with TRBD1. J was trimmed by 4 bases and V by 7 bases; bases with no gene match: 7. CDR3 length equals 14 residues. Germline CDR1 is MNHEY and CDR2 is SMNVEV (reference sequence). The DNA of the CDR3 is TGTGCCAGCACCTGGGACAGACAGTACAATGAGCAGTTCTTC. It translates to CASTWDRQYNEQFF.

The chain recombines TRBV21-1 with TRBJ2-7; the listed D gene, TRBD1, was not tested against the DNA. TRBV21-1 is classified as a pseudogene. This CDR3 has 21 residues. The CDR3 here is CASTKAGRAGLHAKSSYEQYV. Written as DNA, the CDR3 is TGTGCCAGCACCAAGGCCGGCAGGGCAGGGTTGCACGCGAAGAGCTCCTACGAGCAGTACGTC.

V is TRBV6-5 and J is TRBJ1-1; D ambiguous. The V end lost 6 bases, the J end lost 4 bases, and 12 bases lay between the germline ends. CDR3 length: 13 residues. Germline CDR1 reads MNHEY; CDR2 reads SVGAGI. The CDR3 is CASSHPLGTEAFF. CDR3 nucleotide sequence: TGTGCCAGCAGCCATCCGCTGGGCACTGAAGCTTTCTTT.

This chain links TRBV5-4 with TRBJ1-1; possibly TRBD1 for D (6 bases). Germline-derived CDR1 and CDR2 are SGHNT and YYREEE (reference sequence). The germline V and J ends were trimmed by 4 bases and 4 bases, with 11 bases remaining between them. This CDR3 region has 13 residues. CDR3 bases: TGTGCCAGCAGCCTAGGGGGTATCACTGAAGCTTTCTTT. Translation gives CASSLGGITEAFF.

V and J are TRBV5-1 and TRBJ2-2, with TRBD2 matching over 10 bases. From germline, CDR1 is SGHRS and CDR2 YFSETQ. The CDR3 sequence is 17 residues long. Germline trimming cut 7 bases from V and 3 bases from J; bases unmatched to any gene: 12. Here the CDR3 reads CASHRGELAGYTGELFF. DNA of the CDR3: TGCGCCAGCCACAGGGGAGAACTAGCGGGGTACACCGGGGAGCTGTTTTTT.

The rearrangement joins TRBV28 to TRBJ2-5; D gene unclear. Germline V gives CDR1 MDHEN, CDR2 SYDVKM. Trimming cost V 3 bases and J 4 bases, with 6 bases left between them. This CDR3 is built from 12 residues. CDR3 nucleotide sequence: TGTGCCAGCAGTTTCACCGTAGAGACCCAGTACTTC. It codes for CASSFTVETQYF.

This clone showed up just once. This chain joins TRBV29-1 and TRBJ1-1; D is uncertain. CDR3 length: 11 residues. Trimming shortened V by 8 bases and J by 0 bases, and 7 bases separated the two germline ends. Germline assignment: CDR1 SQVTM and CDR2 ANQGSEA. Here the CDR3 DNA reads TGCAGCTCCCTTATGAACACTGAAGCTTTCTTT. Translated: CSSLMNTEAFF.

The chain has TRBV19 and TRBJ2-2; no definite D call. V lost 2 bases and J 4 bases, leaving 8 bases between the germline ends. The CDR3 is 14 residues long. CDR1 LNHDA and CDR2 SQIVND come from the germline V gene (reference sequence). This chain's CDR3 is CASSIKDGTGELFF. DNA of the CDR3: TGTGCCAGTAGTATAAAGGACGGCACCGGGGAGCTGTTTTTT.